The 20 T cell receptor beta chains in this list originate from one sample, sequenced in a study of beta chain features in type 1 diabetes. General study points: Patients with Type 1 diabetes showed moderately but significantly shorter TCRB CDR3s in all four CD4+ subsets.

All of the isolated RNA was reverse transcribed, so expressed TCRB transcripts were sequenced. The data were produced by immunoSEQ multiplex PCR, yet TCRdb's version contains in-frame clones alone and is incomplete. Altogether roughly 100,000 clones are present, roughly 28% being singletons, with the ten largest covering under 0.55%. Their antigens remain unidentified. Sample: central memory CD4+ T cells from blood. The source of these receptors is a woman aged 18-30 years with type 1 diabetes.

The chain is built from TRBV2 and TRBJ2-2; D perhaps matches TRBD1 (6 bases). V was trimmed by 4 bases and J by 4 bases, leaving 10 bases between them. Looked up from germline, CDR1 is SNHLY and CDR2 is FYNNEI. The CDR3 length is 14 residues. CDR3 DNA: TGTGCCAGCAGTGGACAGGACGGCACCGGGGAGCTGTTTTTT. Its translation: CASSGQDGTGELFF.

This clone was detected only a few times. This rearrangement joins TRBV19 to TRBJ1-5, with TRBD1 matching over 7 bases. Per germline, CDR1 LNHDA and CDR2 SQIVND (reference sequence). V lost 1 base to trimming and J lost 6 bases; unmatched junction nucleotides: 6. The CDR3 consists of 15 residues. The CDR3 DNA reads TGTGCCAGTAGTATAGTGCAGACAGGGAGTCAGCCCCAGCATTTT. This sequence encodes CASSIVQTGSQPQHF. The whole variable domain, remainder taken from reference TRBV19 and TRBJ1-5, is DGGITQSPKYLFRKEGQNVTLSCEQNLNHDAMYWYRQDPGQGLRLIYYSQIVNDFQKGDIAEGYSVSREKKESFPLTVTSAQKNPTAFYLCASSIVQTGSQPQHFGDGTRLSIL.

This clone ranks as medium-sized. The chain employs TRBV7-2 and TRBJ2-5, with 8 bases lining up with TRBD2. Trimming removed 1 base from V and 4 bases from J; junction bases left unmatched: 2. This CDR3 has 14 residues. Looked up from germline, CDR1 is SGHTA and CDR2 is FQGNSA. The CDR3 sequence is CASSLERGRETQYF. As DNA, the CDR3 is TGTGCCAGCAGCTTAGAGCGGGGGCGAGAGACCCAGTACTTC.

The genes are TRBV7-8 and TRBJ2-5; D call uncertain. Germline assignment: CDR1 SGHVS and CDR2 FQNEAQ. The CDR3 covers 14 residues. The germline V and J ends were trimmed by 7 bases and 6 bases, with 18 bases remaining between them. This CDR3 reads CASTYWSESKTQYF. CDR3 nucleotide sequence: TGTGCCAGCACCTACTGGTCTGAATCGAAGACCCAGTACTTC.

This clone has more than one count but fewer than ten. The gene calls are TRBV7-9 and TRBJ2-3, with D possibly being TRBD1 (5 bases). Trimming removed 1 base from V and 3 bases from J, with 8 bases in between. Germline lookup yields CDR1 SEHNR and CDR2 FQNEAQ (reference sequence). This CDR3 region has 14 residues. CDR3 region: CASSLGAGTDTQYF. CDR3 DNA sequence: TGTGCCAGCAGCTTAGGGGCAGGGACAGATACGCAGTATTTT.

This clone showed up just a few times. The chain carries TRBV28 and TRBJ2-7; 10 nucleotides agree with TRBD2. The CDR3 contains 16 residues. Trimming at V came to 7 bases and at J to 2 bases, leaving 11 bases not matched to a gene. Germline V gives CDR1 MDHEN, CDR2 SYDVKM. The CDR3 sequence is CASKPAGTSETYEQYF. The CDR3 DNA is TGTGCCAGCAAACCTGCCGGGACTAGCGAGACCTACGAGCAGTACTTC.

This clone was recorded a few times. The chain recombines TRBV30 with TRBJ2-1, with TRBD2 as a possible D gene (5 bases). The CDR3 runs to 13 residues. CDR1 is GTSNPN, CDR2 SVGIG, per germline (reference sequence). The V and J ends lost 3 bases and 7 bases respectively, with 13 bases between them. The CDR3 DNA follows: TGTGCCTGGAGCGGTTTTGGAGGTAATGAGCAGTTCTTC. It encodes CAWSGFGGNEQFF.

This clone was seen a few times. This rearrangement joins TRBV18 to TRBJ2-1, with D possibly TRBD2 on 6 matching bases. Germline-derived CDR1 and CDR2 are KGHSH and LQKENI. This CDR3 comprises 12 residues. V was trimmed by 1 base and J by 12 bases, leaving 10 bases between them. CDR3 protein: CASSPQGGGQFF. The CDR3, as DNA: TGTGCCAGCTCACCACAGGGAGGCGGGCAGTTCTTC. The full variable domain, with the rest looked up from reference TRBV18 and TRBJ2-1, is NAGVMQNPRHLVRRRGQEARLRCSPMKGHSHVYWYRQLPEEGLKFMVYLQKENIIDESGMPKERFSAEFPKEGPSILRIQQVVRGDSAAYFCASSPQGGGQFFGPGTRLTVL.

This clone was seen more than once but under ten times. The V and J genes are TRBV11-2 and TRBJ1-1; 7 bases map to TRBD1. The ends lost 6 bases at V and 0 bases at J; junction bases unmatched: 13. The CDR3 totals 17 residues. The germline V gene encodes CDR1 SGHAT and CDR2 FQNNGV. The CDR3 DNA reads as TGTGCCAGCAGTTTCTCGGGACAGCCTTTTATGAACACTGAAGCTTTCTTT. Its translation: CASSFSGQPFMNTEAFF.

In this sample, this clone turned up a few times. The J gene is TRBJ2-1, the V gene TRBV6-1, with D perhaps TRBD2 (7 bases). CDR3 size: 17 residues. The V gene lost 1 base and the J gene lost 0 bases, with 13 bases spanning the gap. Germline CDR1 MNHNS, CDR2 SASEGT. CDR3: CASSEGRGGGSYNEQFF. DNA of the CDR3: TGTGCCAGCAGTGAAGGGCGGGGAGGGGGCTCCTACAATGAGCAGTTCTTC.

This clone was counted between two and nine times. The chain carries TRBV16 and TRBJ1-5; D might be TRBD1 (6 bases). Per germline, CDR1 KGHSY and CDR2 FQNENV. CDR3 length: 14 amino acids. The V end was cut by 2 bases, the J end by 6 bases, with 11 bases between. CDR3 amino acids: CASSQRGTGQPQHF. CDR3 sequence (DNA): TGTGCCAGCAGCCAAAGGGGGACCGGTCAGCCCCAGCATTTT.

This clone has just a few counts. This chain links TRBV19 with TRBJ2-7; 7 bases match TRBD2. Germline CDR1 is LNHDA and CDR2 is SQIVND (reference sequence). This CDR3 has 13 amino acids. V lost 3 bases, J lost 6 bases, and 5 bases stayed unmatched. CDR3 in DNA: TGTGCCAGTAGTATGAAGGGAGGGTTCGAGCAGTACGTC. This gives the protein CASSMKGGFEQYV.

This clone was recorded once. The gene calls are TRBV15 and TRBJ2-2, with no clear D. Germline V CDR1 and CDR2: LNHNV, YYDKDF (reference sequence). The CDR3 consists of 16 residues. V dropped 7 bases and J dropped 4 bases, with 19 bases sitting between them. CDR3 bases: TGTGCCACCAACGCTAGTCTTGAGGTAGTCACCGGGGAGCTGTTTTTT. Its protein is CATNASLEVVTGELFF.

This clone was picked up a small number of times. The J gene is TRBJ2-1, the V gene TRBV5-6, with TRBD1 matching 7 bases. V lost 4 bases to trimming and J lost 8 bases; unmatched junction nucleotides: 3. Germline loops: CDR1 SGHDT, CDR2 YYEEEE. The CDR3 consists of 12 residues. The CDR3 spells CASSRDSDEQFF. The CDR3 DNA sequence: TGTGCCAGCAGCCGGGACAGTGATGAGCAGTTCTTC.

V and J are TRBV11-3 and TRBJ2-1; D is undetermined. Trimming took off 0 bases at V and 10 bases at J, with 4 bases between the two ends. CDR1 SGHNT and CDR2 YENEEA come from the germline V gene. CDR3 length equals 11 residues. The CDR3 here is CASSLETEQFF. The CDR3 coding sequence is TGTGCCAGCAGCTTAGAGACAGAGCAGTTCTTC. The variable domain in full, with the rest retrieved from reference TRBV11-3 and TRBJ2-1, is EAGVVQSPRYKIIEKKQPVAFWCNPISGHNTLYWYLQNLGQGPELLIRYENEEAVDDSQLPKDRFSAERLKGVDSTLKIQPAELGDSAVYLCASSLETEQFFGPGTRLTVL.

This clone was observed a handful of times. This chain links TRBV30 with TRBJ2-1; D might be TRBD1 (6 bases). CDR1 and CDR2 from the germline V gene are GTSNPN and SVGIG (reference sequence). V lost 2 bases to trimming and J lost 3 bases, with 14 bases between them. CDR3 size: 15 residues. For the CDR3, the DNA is TGTGCCTGGAGTCGCGACAGGTTAAACTACAATGAGCAGTTCTTC. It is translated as CAWSRDRLNYNEQFF.

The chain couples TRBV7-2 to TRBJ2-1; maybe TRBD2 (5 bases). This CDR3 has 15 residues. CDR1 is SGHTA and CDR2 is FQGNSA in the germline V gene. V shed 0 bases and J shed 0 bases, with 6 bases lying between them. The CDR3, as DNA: TGTGCCAGCAGCTTAGCCCGGGACTCCTACAATGAGCAGTTCTTC. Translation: CASSLARDSYNEQFF.

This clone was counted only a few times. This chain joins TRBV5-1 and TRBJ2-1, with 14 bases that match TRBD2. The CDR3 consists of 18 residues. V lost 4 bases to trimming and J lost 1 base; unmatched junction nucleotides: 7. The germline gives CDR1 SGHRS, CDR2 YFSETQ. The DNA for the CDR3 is TGCGCCAGCAGCCACGGACTAGCGGGAGGAGGTTCCTACAATGAGCAGTTCTTC. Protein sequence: CASSHGLAGGGSYNEQFF. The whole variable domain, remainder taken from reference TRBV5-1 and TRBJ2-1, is KAGVTQTPRYLIKTRGQQVTLSCSPISGHRSVSWYQQTPGQGLQFLFEYFSETQRNKGNFPGRFSGRQFSNSRSEMNVSTLELGDSALYLCASSHGLAGGGSYNEQFFGPGTRLTVL.

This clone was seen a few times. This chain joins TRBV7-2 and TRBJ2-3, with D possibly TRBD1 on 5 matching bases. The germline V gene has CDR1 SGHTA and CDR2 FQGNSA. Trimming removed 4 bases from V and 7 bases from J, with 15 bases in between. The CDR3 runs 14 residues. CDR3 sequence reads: CASSSTSKGHTQYF. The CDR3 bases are TGTGCCAGCAGCTCCACCTCGAAGGGGCATACGCAGTATTTT.

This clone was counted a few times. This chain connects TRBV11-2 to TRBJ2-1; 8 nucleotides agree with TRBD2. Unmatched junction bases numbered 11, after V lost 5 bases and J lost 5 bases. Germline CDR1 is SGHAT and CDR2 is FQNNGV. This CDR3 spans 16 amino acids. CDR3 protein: CASSPLLEAGDNEQFF. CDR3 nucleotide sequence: TGTGCCAGCAGCCCCCTTTTGGAAGCGGGGGACAATGAGCAGTTCTTC.